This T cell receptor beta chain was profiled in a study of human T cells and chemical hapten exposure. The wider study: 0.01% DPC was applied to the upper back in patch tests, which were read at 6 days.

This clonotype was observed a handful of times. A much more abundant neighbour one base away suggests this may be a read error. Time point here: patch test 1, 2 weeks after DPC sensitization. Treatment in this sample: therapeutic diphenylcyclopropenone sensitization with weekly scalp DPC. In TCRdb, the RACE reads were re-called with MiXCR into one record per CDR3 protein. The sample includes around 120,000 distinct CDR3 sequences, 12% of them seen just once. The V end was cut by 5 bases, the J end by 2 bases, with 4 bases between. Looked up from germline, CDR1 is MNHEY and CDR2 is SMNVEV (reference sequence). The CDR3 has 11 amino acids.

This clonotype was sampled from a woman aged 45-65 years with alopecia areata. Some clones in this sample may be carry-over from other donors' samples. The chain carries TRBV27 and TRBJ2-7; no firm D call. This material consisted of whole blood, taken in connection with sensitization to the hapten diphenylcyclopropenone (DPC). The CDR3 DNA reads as TGTGCCAGCAGTCAGCCCTACGAGCAGTACTTC. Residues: CASSQPYEQYF.